These 30 T cell receptor beta chains originate from one sample sequenced in a study of blood T cell repertoires in COVID-19. The repertoire was sequenced with immunoSEQ multiplex PCR; TCRdb's copy has only in-frame clones and lacks some. Here the sample spans 110,000 to 150,000 clones, approximately 85% being singletons. Material for sequencing was peripheral blood. These receptor sequences come from a man aged 50-59 years with acute or convalescent COVID-19.

This sequence joins TRBV4-2 and TRBJ2-2; TRBD2 agrees at 10 bases. Germline V gene sequence: CDR1 LGHNA, CDR2 YNFKEQ. The CDR3 is 17 residues long. After removal of 2 bases from V and 1 base from J, the junction contained 4 bases not matched to a gene. DNA of the CDR3: TGTGCCAGCAGCCAACTAGCGGGGGCGAAGAACACCGGGGAGCTGTTTTTT. This translates into CASSQLAGAKNTGELFF.

This sequence joins TRBV19 and TRBJ1-6; possibly TRBD1 for D (6 bases). Germline-derived CDR1 and CDR2 are LNHDA and SQIVND (reference sequence). This CDR3 spans 13 amino acids. V was trimmed by 5 bases and J by 9 bases, leaving 11 bases between them. This chain's CDR3 is CASSGQTGSPLHF. The CDR3 nucleotides read TGTGCCAGTAGTGGACAGACAGGTTCACCCCTCCACTTT.

This chain connects TRBV5-4 to TRBJ1-6; D is possibly TRBD1 (6 bases). Germline assignment: CDR1 SGHNT and CDR2 YYREEE (reference sequence). Trimming removed 4 bases at V and 7 bases at J, with 15 bases between. This CDR3 comprises 15 residues. The CDR3, as DNA: TGTGCCAGCAGCCCATGGACAGACCCGAATTCACCCCTCCACTTT. Encoded protein: CASSPWTDPNSPLHF.

The J gene is TRBJ2-4, the V gene TRBV7-3; D is perhaps TRBD1 (5 bases). Per the germline V gene, CDR1 is SGHTA and CDR2 is FQGTGA. CDR3 length: 14 residues. V gave up 4 bases and J gave up 3 bases, with 10 bases separating them. CDR3 coding DNA: TGTGCCAGCAGCTCAGGGTACGGCAAAAACATTCAGTACTTC. Its protein is CASSSGYGKNIQYF.

The chain has TRBV5-4 and TRBJ2-7, with 12 positions matching TRBD1. The CDR3 sequence is 14 residues long. Germline CDR1 and CDR2: SGHNT and YYREEE (reference sequence). With V trimmed by 4 bases and J by 5 bases, 4 bases remained unmatched. As DNA, the CDR3 is TGTGCCAGCAGCAGGGACAGGGGGCAACACGAGCAGTACTTC. The encoded protein is CASSRDRGQHEQYF.

Note on this clone: Different DNA sequences within this sample yield the same CDR3. The V call is TRBV19, the J call TRBJ1-1; D might be TRBD1 (5 bases). Germline V gene data show CDR1 as LNHDA and CDR2 as SQIVND (reference sequence). V was clipped by 3 bases and J by 1 base, with 9 bases between them. CDR3 length equals 14 residues. The CDR3 region is CASSMGQGNTEAFF. The CDR3 DNA reads TGTGCCAGTAGTATGGGTCAGGGGAACACTGAAGCTTTCTTT.

The count of this clone is one. The junction does not match germline at one end; this may be a read error. This sequence joins TRBV7-7 and TRBJ2-3; D remains ambiguous. The CDR3 spans 13 residues. CDR1 SSHAT and CDR2 FNYEAQ come from the germline V gene (reference sequence). In DNA, the CDR3 is TGTGCTAGCAGCCTGGGCCGGACAGATACGCAGTATTTT. The encoded protein is CASSLGRTDTQYF.

The rearrangement links TRBV21-1 to TRBJ1-6; TRBD1 is taken as the D call from the table, unchecked against the DNA. TRBV21-1 has pseudogene status. The CDR3 covers 11 residues. CDR3 loop: CASSGGSPLHF. The DNA of the CDR3 is TGTGCCAGCAGCGGGGGCTCACCCCTCCACTTT.

The chain joins TRBV7-3 to TRBJ2-3; maybe TRBD2 (6 bases). V was cut by 2 bases and J by 5 bases, with 11 bases left in between. This CDR3 comprises 14 residues. The V gene's germline CDR1 is SGHTA and CDR2 FQGTGA. Written as DNA, the CDR3 is TGTGCCAGCAGCTTAGGCGGGGAAGGAGATACGCAGTATTTT. It yields the protein CASSLGGEGDTQYF.

The V gene is TRBV4-1, the J gene TRBJ2-1; TRBD2 matches 12 bases. Germline V gene data show CDR1 as MGHRA and CDR2 as YSYEKL. Losses at the gene ends were 8 bases for V and 7 bases for J; bases not matched to a gene: 6. The CDR3 contains 14 residues. Written as DNA, the CDR3 is TGCGCCAGCCGGACTAGCGGGACCTTAAATGAGCAGTTCTTC. It specifies CASRTSGTLNEQFF.

This chain links TRBV10-2 with TRBJ2-7; TRBD2 matches at 13 bases. CDR3 size: 14 residues. Germline V gene lookup returns CDR1 WSHSY and CDR2 SAAADI. Trimming took 8 bases from V and 4 from J; bases not matched to a gene: 5. CDR3 DNA: TGCGCCAGCTCCGGACTAGCGGGGGTGTACGAGCAGTACTTC. This sequence encodes CASSGLAGVYEQYF.

The chain recombines TRBV9 with TRBJ1-2, with D tentatively TRBD1 (6 bases). Germline V gene sequence: CDR1 SGDLS, CDR2 YYNGEE. Trimming took off 0 bases at V and 2 bases at J, with 8 bases between the two ends. The length of the CDR3 is 14 residues. The CDR3 DNA is TGTGCCAGCAGCGTAGAAGGGACAAACTATGGCTACACCTTC. It translates to CASSVEGTNYGYTF.

J is TRBJ2-7 and V is TRBV29-1, with TRBD1 as a possible D gene (6 bases). The CDR3 runs 13 residues. Germline V lookup: CDR1 SQVTM, CDR2 ANQGSEA. Trimming took 7 bases from V and 3 from J, leaving 16 bases between them. CDR3 in DNA: TGCAGCGCCCAGGGGCCACAAGTCTACGAGCAGTACTTC. Amino acids: CSAQGPQVYEQYF.

The V and J genes are TRBV10-3 and TRBJ1-6; no reliable D call. The V gene's germline CDR1 is ENHRY and CDR2 SYGVKD. Trimming took 8 bases from V and 5 from J, leaving 7 bases between them. The length of the CDR3 is 12 residues. The CDR3 bases are TGTGCCATCGCCCAGGATAATTCACCCCTCCACTTT. It is translated as CAIAQDNSPLHF.

The genes are TRBV7-2 and TRBJ1-3; 11 bases map to TRBD1. V was pared by 3 bases and J by 9 bases, with 10 bases of the junction left unmatched. The CDR3 covers 16 residues. The germline CDR1 and CDR2 sequences are SGHTA and FQGNSA. This CDR3 is CASSFSPGQGDPTIYF. The CDR3 DNA is TGTGCCAGCAGCTTCTCGCCGGGACAGGGGGATCCCACCATATATTTT. The variable domain in full, completed from reference TRBV7-2 and TRBJ1-3, reads GAGVSQSPSNKVTEKGKDVELRCDPISGHTALYWYRQSLGQGLEFLIYFQGNSAPDKSGLPSDRFSAERTGGSVSTLTIQRTQQEDSAVYLCASSFSPGQGDPTIYFGEGSWLTVV.

This clone was found once. This chain uses TRBV11-2 with TRBJ2-7; D might be TRBD1 (6 bases). The ends were cut back, 7 bases at V and 2 bases at J, with 12 bases in the middle. This CDR3 has 13 amino acids. Germline values: CDR1 SGHAT, CDR2 FQNNGV. CDR3 bases: TGTGCCAGCAACCAGAGGGGGACCTACGAGCAGTACTTC. As protein: CASNQRGTYEQYF.

The gene calls are TRBV5-1 and TRBJ2-1, with 7 bases aligning to TRBD2. V trimming: 5 bases; J trimming: 7 bases; junction bases outside the gene matches: 9. CDR3 length: 14 residues. Germline CDR1 and CDR2: SGHRS and YFSETQ. CDR3 DNA sequence: TGCGCCAGCAGTGCGGGAGAGGTGAGAAATGAGCAGTTCTTC. This codes for CASSAGEVRNEQFF.

For the CDR3, the DNA is TGTGCCAGCAGCCGAAGGACAGGGAACGTATGGAACACTGAAGCTTTCTTT. Its protein is CASSRRTGNVWNTEAFF. J is TRBJ1-1 and V is TRBV3-1 (or the pseudogene TRBV3-2), with 8 bases identical to TRBD1. The CDR3 extends over 17 amino acids. V lost 4 bases, J lost 1 base, and 11 bases stayed unmatched. Per germline, CDR1 LGHDT and CDR2 YNNKEL (reference sequence).

The rearrangement uses TRBV29-1 and TRBJ2-1, with D perhaps matching TRBD2 (5 bases). CDR1 and CDR2 (germline): SQVTM, ANQGSEA. Trimming stripped 7 bases from V and 8 bases from J, with 12 bases between. This CDR3 contains 11 residues. The CDR3 spells CSGTSSDEQFF. The CDR3 nucleotides are TGCAGCGGGACTTCAAGCGATGAGCAGTTCTTC.

CDR3 residues: CASTLLEFGAQYF. The DNA for the CDR3 is TGTGCCAGCACCCTACTAGAGTTCGGGGCCCAGTACTTC. V is TRBV12-3 or TRBV12-4 and J is TRBJ2-5; D possibly corresponds to TRBD2 (5 bases). V was shortened by 7 bases and J by 9 bases, with 18 bases between the two germline ends. CDR3 length equals 13 residues.

This chain connects TRBV12-3 or TRBV12-4 to TRBJ1-1, with D possibly TRBD1 on 6 matching bases. The CDR3 has 13 amino acids. The V end lost 6 bases, the J end lost 2 bases, and 10 bases lay between the germline ends. The CDR3, as DNA: TGTGCCAGCAGAAAAGGGGGAAACACTGAAGCTTTCTTT. Its protein product is CASRKGGNTEAFF.

This chain links TRBV15 with TRBJ2-3; the D gene is possibly TRBD1 (6 bases). V was pared by 3 bases and J by 4 bases, with 14 bases between. CDR1 is LNHNV, CDR2 YYDKDF, per germline (reference sequence). The CDR3 has 15 residues. The CDR3 DNA reads as TGTGCCACCAGCAGGCTGAGAGGGGGAGCAGATACGCAGTATTTT. Translating it yields CATSRLRGGADTQYF.

V and J are TRBV5-1 and TRBJ2-5; 7 bases are shared with TRBD2. The trim removed 0 bases at V and 6 bases at J, leaving 11 bases unmatched. CDR1 and CDR2 from the germline V gene are SGHRS and YFSETQ. The CDR3 length is 16 residues. Here the CDR3 reads CASSLASGRERKTQYF. In DNA, the CDR3 is TGCGCCAGCAGCTTGGCAAGTGGGCGGGAGAGAAAGACCCAGTACTTC. The full variable domain, completed using reference TRBV5-1 and TRBJ2-5, is KAGVTQTPRYLIKTRGQQVTLSCSPISGHRSVSWYQQTPGQGLQFLFEYFSETQRNKGNFPGRFSGRQFSNSRSEMNVSTLELGDSALYLCASSLASGRERKTQYFGPGTRLLVL.

This clone was found once. The genes are TRBV19 and TRBJ1-3, with D hard to call. Germline CDR1 reads LNHDA; CDR2 reads SQIVND (reference sequence). Trimming removed 2 bases from V and 4 bases from J, with 15 bases in between. The CDR3 runs to 16 residues. The CDR3 DNA sequence: TGTGCCAGTAGTATAAGAACCAGGAACGAGGGAAACACCATATATTTT. It encodes CASSIRTRNEGNTIYF.

A note on this clone: At one end, the junction sequence differs from germline, possibly due to a read error. The chain joins TRBV6-5 to TRBJ2-7; TRBD2 is a possible D gene (6 bases). This CDR3 region has 12 residues. Per the germline V gene, CDR1 is MNHEY and CDR2 is SVGAGI. The DNA for the CDR3 is TGTGCCAGCAGTGACTCTGGGGGGGAGCAGTACTTC. This translates into CASSDSGGEQYF.

The gene calls are TRBV3-1 (or the pseudogene TRBV3-2) and TRBJ1-4; possibly TRBD1 for D (5 bases). Germline CDR1 is LGHDT and CDR2 is YNNKEL (reference sequence). This CDR3 has 15 amino acids. V lost 1 base, J lost 4 bases, and 10 bases lay in between. CDR3 sequence: CASSQGIGGNEKLFF. CDR3 nucleotides: TGTGCCAGCAGCCAAGGTATCGGGGGTAATGAAAAACTGTTTTTT.

J is TRBJ1-1 and V is TRBV30; 8 bases align to TRBD1. CDR1 is GTSNPN and CDR2 is SVGIG in the germline V gene (reference sequence). The CDR3 consists of 12 residues. J gave up 4 bases and V 6 bases, and 4 bases lay outside the gene matches. CDR3 protein: CACDRGGTEAFF. CDR3 coding DNA: TGTGCCTGCGACAGGGGCGGCACTGAAGCTTTCTTT.

The table lists this clone with a few counts. CDR3: CATQRDFNEKLFF. CDR3 in DNA: TGTGCCACTCAGCGGGACTTTAATGAAAAACTGTTTTTT. The rearrangement uses TRBV15 and TRBJ1-4, with D tentatively TRBD1 (5 bases). Germline CDR1 and CDR2: LNHNV and YYDKDF (reference sequence). V was cut by 9 bases and J by 4 bases, with 12 bases left in between. The CDR3 is 13 residues long.

The rearrangement uses TRBV28 and TRBJ2-3; TRBD2 matches 12 bases. The CDR3 has 16 amino acids. Germline lookup yields CDR1 MDHEN and CDR2 SYDVKM. V shed 3 bases, J shed 2 bases, and the junction held 3 bases outside the gene matches. The CDR3 is CASSFGLAGITDTQYF. CDR3 coding DNA: TGTGCCAGCAGTTTTGGACTAGCGGGAATCACAGATACGCAGTATTTT. Full variable domain (remainder filled in from reference TRBV28 and TRBJ2-3): DVKVTQSSRYLVKRTGEKVFLECVQDMDHENMFWYRQDPGLGLRLIYFSYDVKMKEKGDIPEGYSVSREKKERFSLILESASTNQTSMYLCASSFGLAGITDTQYFGPGTRLTVL.

The chain links TRBV28 to TRBJ1-3; D ambiguous. V was pared by 6 bases and J by 6 bases, with 15 bases between. The CDR3 has 14 residues. Germline V gene data show CDR1 as MDHEN and CDR2 as SYDVKM. The CDR3, as DNA: TGTGCCAGCAGGTCCACCGACTCGGTAAACACCATATATTTT. This codes for CASRSTDSVNTIYF.